Sequencing of this TCR beta chain was carried out in a study of glioma-infiltrating T cells after dendritic cell vaccination. Germline lookup yields CDR1 SGHTA and CDR2 FQGNSA. The CDR3 covers 15 residues. V was pared by 1 base and J by 3 bases, with 13 bases between. Stated time point: after dendritic cell vaccination, including at tumor progression/relapse. Selection required adequate fresh-frozen tumor tissue plus more than two years' survival data. Before vaccination, two weeks after the third vaccination, and at progression, PBMC were collected. Study-wide results and caveats: Higher pretreatment TIL content predicted longer progression-free time and survival. Complete blood and tumor specimen sets were limited to few patients.

On this clone: What it recognizes is unknown.

The protocol was immunoSEQ multiplex PCR, while the TCRdb copy is restricted to in-frame clones and leaves out a portion. The sample comprises some 60,000 clones, about 80% of which are singletons, and less than 20% rests with the top ten. The receptor's source is a human donor with glioblastoma. The sequenced sample was blood, obtained after dendritic cell vaccination. J is TRBJ2-7 and V is TRBV7-2; D gene uncertain. In DNA form, the CDR3 reads TGTGCCAGCAGCTTAGATACAGTGGTTGGCTACGAGCAGTACTTC. This gives the protein CASSLDTVVGYEQYF.